This T cell receptor (beta chain) was found in a study of siplizumab effects on memory and regulatory T cells. The study's findings and limits: Significantly reduced by siplizumab was the cumulative frequency of alloreactive sequences, namely those traceable to unstimulated CD4+ memory cells. The study found that mappable alloreactive CD4+ clones averaged nearly 70% Treg-derived with siplizumab and 25% to 30% in controls.

TCRdb's table, derived via immunoSEQ multiplex PCR, lists solely in-frame clones and lacks some. The sample shows tens of thousands of clones, 80% to 95% of them seen only once. About this clone itself: The antigen remains unidentified.

Trimming took off 2 bases at V and 3 bases at J, with 5 bases between the two ends. Per the germline V gene, CDR1 is SGHVS and CDR2 is FNYEAQ. This CDR3 has 14 residues. This receptor was taken from a human donor in good health. This chain links TRBV7-6 with TRBJ2-6, with D unclear. The sequencing input was CD8+ T cells sorted from blood. The CDR3 DNA is TGTGCCAGCAGCTTATTGGATGGGGCCAACGTCCTGACTTTC. Translation: CASSLLDGANVLTF.